The clone carrying this TCR delta chain has a single count. Its antigen is undetermined. The record originates from a study of human gamma delta and Vdelta1 T cells. Study results and caveats: Reportedly, Delta One T cells were polyclonal and broadly targeted acute myeloid leukemia.

With V trimmed by 0 bases and J by 2 bases, 13 bases remained unmatched. Germline assignment: CDR1 TSWWSYY and CDR2 QGS. The CDR3 totals 19 residues. TCRdb redid the clone calls on the PCR reads with CATT. The repertoire holds around 13,000 delta-chain clones, with roughly 45% as singletons. This clonotype originated in a human donor in good health. The gene calls are TRDV1 and TRDJ1; 9 bases line up with TRDD3. Specimen: Vdelta1 gamma-delta T cells from blood grown in culture (DOT cells). CDR3 bases: TGTGCTCTTGGGGAACTGCCCTTCGTACTGGGGGAGAAAACCGATAAACTCATCTTT. Amino acid sequence: CALGELPFVLGEKTDKLIF.